A single sample gave rise to the 3 T cell receptor beta chains below, sequenced in a study of response to subunit inactivated influenza vaccine. TCRdb passed the RT-PCR reads through MiXCR, listing each CDR3 protein once. The sample holds roughly 620,000 distinct CDR3 sequences; about 10% are singletons and the top ten take approximately 10%. Separately, the same data were catalogued under a study of T cells expressing NK-cell markers. This second report adds: UMIs were included in TCR beta cDNA generated by 5'RACE template switching.

The material sequenced was PBMCs from blood, taken on the day of vaccination. The receptors stem from a man aged 50 or older who received an inactivated influenza vaccine.

The gene calls are TRBV5-1 and TRBJ2-7, with D unresolved. The ends were cut back, 0 bases at V and 2 bases at J, with 12 bases in the middle. Germline-derived CDR1 and CDR2 are SGHRS and YFSETQ. The CDR3 runs 15 residues. This CDR3 is CASSLGIVGTYEQYF. Written as DNA, the CDR3 is TGCGCCAGCAGCTTGGGGATAGTCGGAACCTACGAGCAGTACTTC.

At least ten counts were recorded for this clonotype. This rearrangement joins TRBV20-1 to TRBJ2-5; D is perhaps TRBD1 (7 bases). From germline, CDR1 is DFQATT and CDR2 SNEGSKA (reference sequence). Trimming removed 1 base from V and 0 bases from J, with 18 bases in between. The CDR3 spans 17 residues. The CDR3 sequence is CSARARGQAGYQETQYF. In DNA form, the CDR3 reads TGCAGTGCTAGAGCCCGAGGACAGGCGGGGTACCAAGAGACCCAGTACTTC.

In its sample, this clonotype was seen many times. The gene calls are TRBV6-1 and TRBJ2-1; 7 bases are a match to TRBD2. Germline lookup yields CDR1 MNHNS and CDR2 SASEGT. V lost 8 bases to trimming and J lost 4 bases; unmatched junction nucleotides: 8. The CDR3 is 14 residues long. The CDR3 reads CASAIAGQYNEQFF. The CDR3 region has the DNA TGTGCCAGCGCAATAGCGGGCCAGTACAATGAGCAGTTCTTC.